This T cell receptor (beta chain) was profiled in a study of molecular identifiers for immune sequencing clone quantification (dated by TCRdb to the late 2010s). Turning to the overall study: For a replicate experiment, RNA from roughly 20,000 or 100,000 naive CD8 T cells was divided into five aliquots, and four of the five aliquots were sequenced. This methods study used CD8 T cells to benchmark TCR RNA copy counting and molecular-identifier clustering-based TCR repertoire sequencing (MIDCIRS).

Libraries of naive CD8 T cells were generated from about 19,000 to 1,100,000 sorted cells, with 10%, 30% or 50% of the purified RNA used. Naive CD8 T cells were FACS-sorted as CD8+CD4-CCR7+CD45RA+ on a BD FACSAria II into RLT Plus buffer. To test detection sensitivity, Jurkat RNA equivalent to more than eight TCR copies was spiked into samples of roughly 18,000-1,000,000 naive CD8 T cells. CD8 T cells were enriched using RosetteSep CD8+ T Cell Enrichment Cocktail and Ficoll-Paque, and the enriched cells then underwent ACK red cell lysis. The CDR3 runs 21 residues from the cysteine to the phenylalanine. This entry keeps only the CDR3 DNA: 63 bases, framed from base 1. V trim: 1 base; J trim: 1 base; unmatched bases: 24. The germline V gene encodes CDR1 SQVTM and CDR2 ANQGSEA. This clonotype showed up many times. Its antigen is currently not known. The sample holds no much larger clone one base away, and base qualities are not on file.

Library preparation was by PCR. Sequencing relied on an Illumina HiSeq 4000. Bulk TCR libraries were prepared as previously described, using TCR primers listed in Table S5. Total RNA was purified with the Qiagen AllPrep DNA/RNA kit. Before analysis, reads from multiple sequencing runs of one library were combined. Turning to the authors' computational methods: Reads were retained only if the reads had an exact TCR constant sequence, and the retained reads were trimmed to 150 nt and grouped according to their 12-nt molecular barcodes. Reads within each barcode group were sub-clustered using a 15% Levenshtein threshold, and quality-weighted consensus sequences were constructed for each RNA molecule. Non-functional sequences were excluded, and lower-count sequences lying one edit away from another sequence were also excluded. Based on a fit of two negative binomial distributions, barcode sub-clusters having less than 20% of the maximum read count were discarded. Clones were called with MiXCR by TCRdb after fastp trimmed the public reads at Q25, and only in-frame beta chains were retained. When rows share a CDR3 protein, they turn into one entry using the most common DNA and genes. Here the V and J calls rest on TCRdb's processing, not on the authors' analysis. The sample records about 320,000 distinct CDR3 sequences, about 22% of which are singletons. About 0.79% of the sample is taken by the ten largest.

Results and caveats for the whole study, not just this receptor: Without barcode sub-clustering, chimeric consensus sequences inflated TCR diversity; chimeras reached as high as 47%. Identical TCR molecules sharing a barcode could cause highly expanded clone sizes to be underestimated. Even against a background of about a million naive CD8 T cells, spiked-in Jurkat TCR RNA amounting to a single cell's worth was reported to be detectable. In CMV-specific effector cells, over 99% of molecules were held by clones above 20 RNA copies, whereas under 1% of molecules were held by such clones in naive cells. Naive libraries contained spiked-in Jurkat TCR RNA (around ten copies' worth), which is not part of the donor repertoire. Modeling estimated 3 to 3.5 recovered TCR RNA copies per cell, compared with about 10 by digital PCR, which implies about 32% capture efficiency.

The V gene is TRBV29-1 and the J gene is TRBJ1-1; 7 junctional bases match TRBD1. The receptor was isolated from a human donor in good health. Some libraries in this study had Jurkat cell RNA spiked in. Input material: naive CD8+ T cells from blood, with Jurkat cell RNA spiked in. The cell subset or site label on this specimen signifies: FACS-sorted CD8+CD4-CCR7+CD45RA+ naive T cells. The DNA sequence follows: TGCAGCGTTGAAGGGGCCGTTTCTGGGACAGTGGTTTACCCACAGAACACTGAAGCTTTCTTT. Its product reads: CSVEGAVSGTVVYPQNTEAFF.